The 11 T cell receptor beta chains given below trace back to one sample, sequenced in a study of blood T cell repertoires in COVID-19. Sequenced by immunoSEQ multiplex PCR; TCRdb stores in-frame clones only, minus some. This sample has roughly 72,000 clones, with 80% found just once. Sequencing was carried out using peripheral blood. Receptor source: a man aged 65 to 85 who had recovered from COVID-19.

The J gene is TRBJ2-5, the V gene TRBV11-2, with 13 positions matching TRBD2. Germline V gene data show CDR1 as SGHAT and CDR2 as FQNNGV. The V gene end was trimmed by 5 bases and the J gene end by 4 bases; junction bases not matched to a gene: 10. This CDR3 is built from 17 residues. CDR3 sequence: CASSNVRRLAGGETQYF. Written as DNA, the CDR3 is TGTGCCAGCAGCAATGTACGGAGACTAGCGGGAGGAGAGACCCAGTACTTC.

The chain joins TRBV5-5 to TRBJ2-1, with 9 bases that match TRBD2. The germline V gene has CDR1 SGHKS and CDR2 YYEKEE (reference sequence). The V gene end was trimmed by 6 bases and the J gene end by 6 bases; junction bases not matched to a gene: 10. The CDR3 covers 15 residues. Written as DNA, the CDR3 is TGTGCCAGCACCCGAAGCGGGGGGACCTTCAATGAGCAGTTCTTC. This codes for CASTRSGGTFNEQFF.

This chain links TRBV28 with TRBJ1-1; 8 bases are a match to TRBD1. The CDR3 totals 18 residues. The trim removed 3 bases at V and 3 bases at J, leaving 15 bases unmatched. CDR1 MDHEN and CDR2 SYDVKM come from the germline V gene. CDR3 nucleotides: TGTGCCAGCAGTTTTTGGCAGGGGGCGCCGGCTTGGGACACTGAAGCTTTCTTT. Translated, it gives CASSFWQGAPAWDTEAFF.

The rearrangement joins TRBV30 to TRBJ1-5, with TRBD1 as a possible D gene (5 bases). The length of the CDR3 is 15 residues. V was pared by 3 bases and J by 0 bases, with 12 bases between. In germline, CDR1 is GTSNPN, CDR2 SVGIG (reference sequence). CDR3 region: CAWSRQLYSNQPQHF. DNA for the CDR3: TGTGCCTGGAGCAGACAGCTATATAGCAATCAGCCCCAGCATTTT. The whole variable domain, filled in from reference TRBV30 and TRBJ1-5, reads SQTIHQWPATLVQPVGSPLSLECTVEGTSNPNLYWYRQAAGRGLQLLFYSVGIGQISSEVPQNLSASRPQDRQFILSSKKLLLSDSGFYLCAWSRQLYSNQPQHFGDGTRLSIL.

The chain carries TRBV10-3 and TRBJ2-2; the match to TRBD1 covers 9 bases. The CDR3 loop spans 15 amino acids. The germline V gene has CDR1 ENHRY and CDR2 SYGVKD. V lost 7 bases, J lost 2 bases, and 5 bases stayed unmatched. In nucleotides, the CDR3 is TGTGCCATCACCCAGACAGGGGGTAACACCGGGGAGCTGTTTTTT. Amino acids: CAITQTGGNTGELFF.

The chain uses TRBV2 and TRBJ2-1; TRBD2 matches 16 bases. Looked up from germline, CDR1 is SNHLY and CDR2 is FYNNEI. This CDR3 region has 18 residues. V was clipped by 6 bases and J by 0 bases; unmatched bases: 5. The CDR3: CASRTGLAGGSSYNEQFF. CDR3 in DNA: TGTGCCAGCAGAACGGGACTAGCGGGGGGGAGCTCCTACAATGAGCAGTTCTTC.

The CDR3 nucleotides read TGTGCCAGCAGTGAAAGTCCCCCGGGGACCCAGTACTTC. Protein product: CASSESPPGTQYF. The V and J genes are TRBV2 and TRBJ2-5, with D hard to call. Germline values: CDR1 SNHLY, CDR2 FYNNEI. This CDR3 spans 13 amino acids. Between the trimmed V and J ends, which lost 2 bases and 7 bases, there was a span of 11 bases.

CDR3 sequence (DNA): TGTGCCAGTAGTATTAGTCCGGGGTCATACAATGAGCAGTTCTTC. Translation gives CASSISPGSYNEQFF. The V gene is TRBV19, the J gene TRBJ2-1; possible D gene TRBD2, 5 bases. Germline V gene data show CDR1 as LNHDA and CDR2 as SQIVND (reference sequence). The CDR3 length is 15 residues. Trimming pared 3 bases from V and 4 bases from J, leaving 13 bases between. Full variable domain (rest looked up from reference TRBV19 and TRBJ2-1): DGGITQSPKYLFRKEGQNVTLSCEQNLNHDAMYWYRQDPGQGLRLIYYSQIVNDFQKGDIAEGYSVSREKKESFPLTVTSAQKNPTAFYLCASSISPGSYNEQFFGPGTRLTVL.

This sequence joins TRBV7-2 and TRBJ2-2; D may be TRBD2 (6 bases). Germline CDR1 is SGHTA and CDR2 is FQGNSA. V was clipped by 5 bases and J by 7 bases, with 14 bases between them. This CDR3 region has 14 residues. The CDR3 DNA follows: TGTGCCAGCAGCGAGGGACTCCGGGGCGGGGAGCTGTTTTTT. This encodes CASSEGLRGGELFF.

This clone was picked up one time. The genes are TRBV7-6 and TRBJ2-1; D perhaps matches TRBD1 (5 bases). V was clipped by 0 bases and J by 10 bases, with 10 bases between them. Per the germline V gene, CDR1 is SGHVS and CDR2 is FNYEAQ. This CDR3 is built from 13 residues. The CDR3 loop reads CASSLALTEEQFF. CDR3 DNA sequence: TGTGCCAGCAGCTTAGCGCTGACAGAAGAGCAGTTCTTC. Full variable domain (missing parts from reference TRBV7-6 and TRBJ2-1): GAGVSQSPRYKVTKRGQDVALRCDPISGHVSLYWYRQALGQGPEFLTYFNYEAQQDKSGLPNDRFSAERPEGSISTLTIQRTEQRDSAMYRCASSLALTEEQFFGPGTRLTVL.

In its sample, this clone was seen once. CDR3 protein: CASSLGGTDGNTIYF. Here the CDR3 DNA reads TGCGCCAGCAGCTTGGGCGGGACGGATGGAAACACCATATATTTT. This chain uses TRBV5-1 with TRBJ1-3; D might be TRBD1 (5 bases). CDR3 length: 15 amino acids. Looked up from germline, CDR1 is SGHRS and CDR2 is YFSETQ. Trimming removed 0 bases at V and 3 bases at J, with 10 bases between.